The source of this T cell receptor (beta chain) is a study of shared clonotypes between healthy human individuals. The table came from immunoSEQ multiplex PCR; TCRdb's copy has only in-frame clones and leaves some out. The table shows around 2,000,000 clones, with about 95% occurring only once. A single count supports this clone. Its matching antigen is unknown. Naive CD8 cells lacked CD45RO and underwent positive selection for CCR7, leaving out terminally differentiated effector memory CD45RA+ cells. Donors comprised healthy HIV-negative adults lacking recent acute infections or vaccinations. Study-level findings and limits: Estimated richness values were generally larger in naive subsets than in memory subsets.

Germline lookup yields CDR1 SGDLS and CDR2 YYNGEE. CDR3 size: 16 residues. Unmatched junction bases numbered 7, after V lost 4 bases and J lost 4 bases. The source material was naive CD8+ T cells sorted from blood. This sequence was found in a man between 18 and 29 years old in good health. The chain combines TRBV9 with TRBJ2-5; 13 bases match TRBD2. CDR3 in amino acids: CASSSTSGRESETQYF. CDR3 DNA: TGTGCCAGCAGCTCCACTAGCGGGAGGGAGTCAGAGACCCAGTACTTC.